Sequencing of this T cell receptor beta chain was carried out in a study of T cell repertoires in cytomegalovirus infection. Study summary: Indicated by public TCR beta signatures were CMV infection and matching HLA type.

With regard to this clonotype: Its target is unknown.

In TCRdb, the reads were re-called with MiXCR into one record per CDR3 protein. Of roughly 500,000 distinct CDR3 sequences in the sample, 30% to 35% were seen once. Trimming pared 5 bases from V and 0 bases from J, leaving 11 bases between. Germline CDR1 is LGHNA and CDR2 is YNFKEQ. This CDR3 is built from 15 residues. The clonotype comes from a human donor in good health (CMV status not recorded). Some clones in this sample may be carry-over from other donors' samples. The specimen comprised cultured PBMCs, sampled from culture after CMV antigen stimulation. The chain carries TRBV4-2 and TRBJ1-3, with a weak D call TRBD1 (6 bases). The CDR3 coding sequence is TGTGCCAGCAGCAATACAGGGTCCTCTGGAAACACCATATATTTT. Amino acid sequence: CASSNTGSSGNTIYF.